The 25 T cell receptor beta chains presented below share a single source sample, sequenced in a study of blood T cell repertoires in COVID-19 (dated by TCRdb to about 2020). Libraries came from the immunoSEQ multiplex PCR assay. TCRdb holds this immuneACCESS table with in-frame rearrangements only. Some clones are missing; in checked studies, unresolved V genes explain under half, and the rest has no known cause. The sample table lists some 130,000 clones, nearly 85% of them with a count of one. Jointly, the top ten make up about two fifths of the sample. Sequences were obtained from peripheral blood. These receptor sequences come from a human donor in a cohort sampled during active COVID-19.

The rearrangement uses TRBV27 and TRBJ2-1, with a possible D match to TRBD2 (6 bases). The CDR3 loop spans 14 amino acids. V was pared by 7 bases and J by 4 bases, with 14 bases between. The germline V gene has CDR1 MNHEY and CDR2 SMNVEV (reference sequence). The CDR3 here is CASTTRGLYNEQFF. As DNA, the CDR3 is TGTGCCAGCACGACCCGGGGGTTATACAATGAGCAGTTCTTC.

CDR3 bases: TGTGCCAGCAGCGCCGAACCAAAGGACAGAGCCAACTATGGCTACACCTTC. The encoded protein is CASSAEPKDRANYGYTF. The chain links TRBV9 to TRBJ1-2; D is possibly TRBD1 (6 bases). Germline CDR1 SGDLS, CDR2 YYNGEE. Trimming took 3 bases from V and 2 from J, leaving 20 bases between them. CDR3 length: 17 residues. The whole variable domain, filled in from reference TRBV9 and TRBJ1-2, reads DSGVTQTPKHLITATGQRVTLRCSPRSGDLSVYWYQQSLDQGLQFLIQYYNGEERAKGNILERFSAQQFPDLHSELNLSSLELGDSALYFCASSAEPKDRANYGYTFGSGTRLTVV.

V and J are TRBV5-1 and TRBJ2-1; 11 bases fit TRBD2. V was pared by 1 base and J by 0 bases, with 9 bases of the junction left unmatched. The germline gives CDR1 SGHRS, CDR2 YFSETQ. The CDR3 is 19 amino acids. CDR3 sequence reads: CASSLRGLAELSSYNEQFF. CDR3 nucleotide sequence: TGCGCCAGCAGCTTGAGGGGACTAGCGGAACTGAGCTCCTACAATGAGCAGTTCTTC.

This sequence joins TRBV29-1 and TRBJ2-3; 9 bases fit TRBD1. Germline V gene data show CDR1 as SQVTM and CDR2 as ANQGSEA. Trimming took 2 bases from V and 4 from J; bases not matched to a gene: 7. This CDR3 is 15 amino acids long. In DNA, the CDR3 is TGCAGCGTTGAAAGGTGGACAGGGGACCCAGATACGCAGTATTTT. This codes for CSVERWTGDPDTQYF.

The chain carries TRBV7-2 and TRBJ2-3; 7 bases are a match to TRBD2. The germline V gene encodes CDR1 SGHTA and CDR2 FQGNSA. V was clipped by 8 bases and J by 3 bases; unmatched bases: 8. The CDR3 extends over 14 amino acids. The CDR3 DNA follows: TGTGCCAGCGCGAACGGGAGGTTTACAGATACGCAGTATTTT. It yields the protein CASANGRFTDTQYF.

The chain uses TRBV29-1 and TRBJ2-2; no clear D gene. V was shortened by 7 bases and J by 5 bases, with 8 bases between the two germline ends. The germline V gene has CDR1 SQVTM and CDR2 ANQGSEA. The CDR3 sequence is 11 residues long. This CDR3 is CSGGVTGELFF. The CDR3 DNA is TGCAGCGGTGGAGTTACCGGGGAGCTGTTTTTT.

This clone was counted a single time. CDR3 sequence reads: CASSLIGTANEKLFF. The CDR3 region has the DNA TGCGCCAGCAGCTTGATCGGGACAGCGAATGAAAAACTGTTTTTT. The chain is built from TRBV5-1 and TRBJ1-4, with 7 bases matching TRBD1. CDR3 length: 15 amino acids. The V gene end was trimmed by 1 base and the J gene end by 5 bases; junction bases not matched to a gene: 5. CDR1 is SGHRS and CDR2 is YFSETQ in the germline V gene. The entire variable domain, with the rest obtained from reference TRBV5-1 and TRBJ1-4, is as follows: KAGVTQTPRYLIKTRGQQVTLSCSPISGHRSVSWYQQTPGQGLQFLFEYFSETQRNKGNFPGRFSGRQFSNSRSEMNVSTLELGDSALYLCASSLIGTANEKLFFGSGTQLSVL.

This chain connects TRBV5-1 to TRBJ2-1; 7 positions match TRBD2. In germline, CDR1 is SGHRS, CDR2 YFSETQ. CDR3 size: 15 residues. J lost 5 bases, V lost 0 bases, and 5 bases had no gene match. The CDR3, as DNA: TGCGCCAGCAGCTTGGCTCAGCGGGGTGACAATGAGCAGTTCTTC. Its translation is CASSLAQRGDNEQFF. Combining the CDR3 with reference TRBV5-1 and TRBJ2-1 gives the whole variable domain KAGVTQTPRYLIKTRGQQVTLSCSPISGHRSVSWYQQTPGQGLQFLFEYFSETQRNKGNFPGRFSGRQFSNSRSEMNVSTLELGDSALYLCASSLAQRGDNEQFFGPGTRLTVL.

The chain employs TRBV11-3 and TRBJ2-2, with a weak D call TRBD1 (6 bases). The germline gives CDR1 SGHNT, CDR2 YENEEA. The CDR3 contains 14 residues. The V end was cut by 5 bases, the J end by 5 bases, with 12 bases between. The DNA of the CDR3 is TGTGCCAGCAGCCCGACAGGACAGACCGGGGAGCTGTTTTTT. Residues: CASSPTGQTGELFF.

The CDR3 here is CASTSGRGTGELFF. In DNA, the CDR3 is TGCGCCAGCACAAGCGGGAGGGGGACCGGGGAGCTGTTTTTT. The V call is TRBV23-1, the J call TRBJ2-2; TRBD2 agrees at 10 bases. TRBV23-1 counts as an open reading frame of uncertain function. The CDR3 is 14 amino acids. V gave up 7 bases and J gave up 5 bases; unmatched junction bases: 4.

This clone showed up just a few times. The chain carries TRBV7-2 and TRBJ1-6; 8 bases fit TRBD1. V trimming: 11 bases; J trimming: 0 bases; junction bases outside the gene matches: 6. This CDR3 has 15 amino acids. CDR1 and CDR2 (germline): SGHTA, FQGNSA. The CDR3, as DNA: TGTGCCTCTCGACAGGGGAGCTCCTATAATTCACCCCTCCACTTT. This encodes CASRQGSSYNSPLHF.

The chain links TRBV9 to TRBJ2-1; 12 nucleotides agree with TRBD2. With 0 bases clipped from V and 7 bases from J, the junction kept 8 bases outside the gene matches. The germline V gene encodes CDR1 SGDLS and CDR2 YYNGEE. The CDR3 runs to 17 residues. The CDR3 DNA reads as TGTGCCAGCAGCGTAGAACCGGGACTAGCGGGCTGGAATGAGCAGTTCTTC. This codes for CASSVEPGLAGWNEQFF. Looking up the rest from reference TRBV9 and TRBJ2-1 gives the full variable domain: DSGVTQTPKHLITATGQRVTLRCSPRSGDLSVYWYQQSLDQGLQFLIQYYNGEERAKGNILERFSAQQFPDLHSELNLSSLELGDSALYFCASSVEPGLAGWNEQFFGPGTRLTVL.

This sequence joins TRBV5-1 and TRBJ2-1, with TRBD2 matching 11 bases. V was pared by 4 bases and J by 4 bases, with 4 bases of the junction left unmatched. The CDR3 extends over 15 amino acids. Germline V gene sequence: CDR1 SGHRS, CDR2 YFSETQ. The CDR3 DNA sequence: TGCGCCAGCAGCCAGACTAGCGGGGATTACAATGAGCAGTTCTTC. It specifies CASSQTSGDYNEQFF.

The chain uses TRBV18 and TRBJ1-2; D is uncertain. This CDR3 comprises 14 residues. The V gene lost 0 bases and the J gene lost 2 bases, with 7 bases spanning the gap. Per germline, CDR1 KGHSH and CDR2 LQKENI. CDR3 sequence (DNA): TGTGCCAGCTCACCACCGTTCGAGAACTATGGCTACACCTTC. The encoded protein is CASSPPFENYGYTF.

The chain combines TRBV10-3 with TRBJ2-5, with 9 nucleotides matching TRBD1. Germline values: CDR1 ENHRY, CDR2 SYGVKD. The CDR3 has 13 amino acids. Trimming cost V 5 bases and J 5 bases; bases outside gene matches: 3. The CDR3 nucleotides are TGTGCCATCAGTAAGGACAGGGGTGAGACCCAGTACTTC. It specifies CAISKDRGETQYF.

The rearrangement links TRBV10-3 to TRBJ1-6; 10 nucleotides match TRBD1. CDR1 is ENHRY and CDR2 is SYGVKD in the germline V gene. This CDR3 has 16 amino acids. Trimming removed 0 bases from V and 7 bases from J; junction bases left unmatched: 3. The CDR3 sequence: CAISESGTGDNSPLHF. The CDR3 nucleotides read TGTGCCATCAGTGAGTCGGGGACAGGGGACAATTCACCCCTCCACTTT.

V is TRBV6-2 or TRBV6-3 and J is TRBJ1-5; maybe TRBD1 (5 bases). Germline V gene data show CDR1 as MNHEY and CDR2 as SVGEGT. This CDR3 contains 15 residues. Trimming took off 5 bases at V and 4 bases at J, with 15 bases between the two ends. The CDR3 spells CASSAREGRNQPQHF. The DNA of the CDR3 is TGTGCCAGCAGTGCCCGGGAGGGGAGGAATCAGCCCCAGCATTTT.

The chain employs TRBV6-2 or TRBV6-3 and TRBJ1-6; D not certain. V was clipped by 4 bases and J by 7 bases, with 11 bases between them. The CDR3 sequence is 14 residues long. CDR1 is MNHEY and CDR2 is SVGEGT in the germline V gene. CDR3 amino acids: CASSLAGVNSPLHF. The CDR3 DNA is TGTGCCAGCAGTTTGGCGGGAGTAAATTCACCCCTCCACTTT.

The gene calls are TRBV10-3 and TRBJ1-1, with no clear D. The CDR3 has 14 residues. Looked up from germline, CDR1 is ENHRY and CDR2 is SYGVKD. The ends were cut back, 3 bases at V and 0 bases at J, with 8 bases in the middle. In DNA, the CDR3 is TGTGCCATCAGTGATAGAGGGATGAACACTGAAGCTTTCTTT. Its protein is CAISDRGMNTEAFF.

V gene TRBV3-1 (or the pseudogene TRBV3-2) combines with J gene TRBJ2-5, with 9 bases that match TRBD1. The CDR3 spans 15 residues. Germline-derived CDR1 and CDR2 are LGHDT and YNNKEL (reference sequence). The V gene end was trimmed by 5 bases and the J gene end by 4 bases; junction bases not matched to a gene: 8. In DNA form, the CDR3 reads TGTGCCAGCAGCACCCGGACAGGGGAAAGAGAGACCCAGTACTTC. As protein: CASSTRTGERETQYF.

The chain joins TRBV7-2 to TRBJ2-1; 7 bases line up with TRBD2. V was pared by 1 base and J by 5 bases, with 5 bases of the junction left unmatched. The CDR3 covers 15 residues. Looked up from germline, CDR1 is SGHTA and CDR2 is FQGNSA. Written as DNA, the CDR3 is TGTGCCAGCAGCTTAGGGCTAGCGGCCCACAATGAGCAGTTCTTC. It encodes CASSLGLAAHNEQFF.

This chain joins TRBV7-8 and TRBJ2-6; 8 nucleotides line up with TRBD1. Germline lookup yields CDR1 SGHVS and CDR2 FQNEAQ. The ends lost 4 bases at V and 0 bases at J; junction bases unmatched: 11. The CDR3 consists of 19 residues. The CDR3 loop reads CASSSPIDDRGSGANVLTF. The CDR3 DNA reads as TGTGCCAGCAGCTCCCCGATCGATGACAGGGGCTCTGGGGCCAACGTCCTGACTTTC.

The genes are TRBV3-1 (or the pseudogene TRBV3-2) and TRBJ2-1; 8 bases line up with TRBD2. CDR1 is LGHDT, CDR2 YNNKEL, per germline (reference sequence). Trimming took 0 bases from V and 8 from J; bases not matched to a gene: 6. This CDR3 has 15 amino acids. The CDR3: CASSQDTTSVYEQFF. The DNA for the CDR3 is TGTGCCAGCAGCCAAGATACGACTAGCGTCTATGAGCAGTTCTTC.

This clone was found once. The CDR3 DNA follows: TGTGCCAGTAGTGCCGGACTGGGAGGCTACACCTTC. This codes for CASSAGLGGYTF. The V gene is TRBV19, the J gene TRBJ1-2; D not resolved. The V gene's germline CDR1 is LNHDA and CDR2 SQIVND (reference sequence). Trimming removed 5 bases at V and 8 bases at J, with 12 bases between. The CDR3 contains 12 residues.

CDR3 protein: CASSYGQGENIQYF. For the CDR3, the DNA is TGTGCCAGCAGTTACGGACAGGGGGAAAACATTCAGTACTTC. The chain uses TRBV6-2 or TRBV6-3 and TRBJ2-4, with 10 positions matching TRBD1. The germline CDR1 and CDR2 sequences are MNHEY and SVGEGT. The CDR3 consists of 14 residues. The ends lost 2 bases at V and 5 bases at J; junction bases unmatched: 0.